Listed below are T cell receptor beta chains from one sample, sequenced in a study of Graves' ophthalmopathy and Graves' hyperthyroidism. TCRdb re-derived calls from the multiplex PCR reads in MiXCR, one entry per CDR3 protein. Of 500,000 to 700,000 distinct CDR3 sequences in the sample, about a fifth were seen once. Sequencing was done on a sample of peripheral blood. The receptor source for this set is a woman aged 18-35 years with stable Graves' hyperthyroidism. Some clones in this sample may be carry-over from other donors' samples. Each CDR3 is given with its conserved first and last residue. The D gene is left open where the match is weak. Part of the rows lack a size; the others show once, few, many or a class for expanded clones.

-	TRBJ2-6	-	TRBV6-2/TRBV6-3	CASSYRPLAANVLTF	TGTGCCAGCAGTTACAGACCCCTTGCGGCCAACGTCCTGACTTTC
few	TRBJ2-7	-	TRBV18	CASSPPRDGIYEQYF	TGTGCCAGCTCACCACCACGAGACGGGATCTACGAGCAGTACTTC
-	TRBJ2-4	TRBD2	TRBV6-2/TRBV6-3	CASSWLAGGGYIQYF	TGTGCCAGCAGTTGGCTAGCGGGAGGCGGTTACATTCAGTACTTC
many	TRBJ2-7	-	TRBV12-3/TRBV12-4	CASSLLAGVGYEQYF	TGTGCCAGCAGTTTATTGGCAGGCGTCGGGTACGAGCAGTACTTC
many	TRBJ2-7	-	TRBV7-3	CASSLTRDDEQYF	TGTGCCAGCAGCTTAACCAGGGACGACGAGCAGTACTTC
few	TRBJ2-2	TRBD2	TRBV2	CATTGASGTGELFF	TGTGCCACGACTGGGGCTAGCGGCACCGGGGAGCTGTTTTTT
many	TRBJ2-5	-	TRBV12-3/TRBV12-4	CASSFGRQGETQYF	TGTGCCAGCAGTTTTGGTCGGCAGGGAGAGACCCAGTACTTC
many	TRBJ2-7	-	TRBV29-1	CSVGSVYDEQYF	TGCAGCGTTGGGAGTGTGTACGACGAGCAGTACTTC
few	TRBJ2-7	TRBD1	TRBV6-1	CASARDRDHEQYF	TGTGCCAGCGCCCGGGACAGGGACCACGAGCAGTACTTC
-	TRBJ2-7	-	TRBV28	CASSDPSWGGPYEQYF	TGTGCCAGCAGCGACCCATCGTGGGGGGGCCCCTACGAGCAGTACTTC
many	TRBJ2-5	-	TRBV29-1	CSVGRMQETQYF	TGCAGCGTGGGGAGGATGCAAGAGACCCAGTACTTC
few	TRBJ1-5	-	TRBV7-8	CASSGGATNYSNQPQHF	TGTGCCAGCTCTGGGGGGGCGACTAATTATAGCAATCAGCCCCAGCATTTT
many	TRBJ2-7	-	TRBV6-1	CASSDLGKDEQYF	TGTGCCAGCAGTGACCTCGGGAAGGACGAGCAGTACTTC
few	TRBJ1-1	TRBD1	TRBV4-2	CASSQDPGQGAWNTEAFF	TGTGCCAGCAGCCAAGATCCGGGACAGGGGGCTTGGAACACTGAAGCTTTCTTT
-	TRBJ1-1	-	TRBV6-5	CASSYSMGSQNTEAFF	TGTGCCAGCAGTTACTCGATGGGCAGCCAGAACACTGAAGCTTTCTTT
-	TRBJ2-5	TRBD2	TRBV6-1	CASSKQAGGKETQYF	TGTGCCAGCAGTAAACAAGCGGGGGGGAAAGAGACCCAGTACTTC
-	TRBJ2-7	TRBD1	TRBV7-9	CASSSPRDRLNEQYF	TGTGCCAGCAGCTCCCCCCGGGACAGGTTAAACGAGCAGTACTTC
many	TRBJ1-2	TRBD1	TRBV12-3/TRBV12-4	CASRTGTYGYTF	TGTGCCAGCAGGACAGGGACCTATGGCTACACCTTC
many	TRBJ2-7	TRBD1	TRBV29-1	CSVGGQGYEQYF	TGCAGCGTTGGAGGACAGGGGTACGAGCAGTACTTC
few	TRBJ2-2	TRBD2	TRBV4-2	CASSQEGASGRANTGELFF	TGTGCCAGCAGCCAGGAAGGCGCTAGCGGGAGGGCGAACACCGGGGAGCTGTTTTTT
few	TRBJ2-7	-	TRBV2	CASSVGFSSYEQYF	TGTGCCAGCAGTGTAGGTTTCAGCTCCTACGAGCAGTACTTC
-	TRBJ2-7	-	TRBV28	CASSIGTAVYEQYF	TGTGCCAGCAGTATCGGGACGGCGGTCTACGAGCAGTACTTC
many	TRBJ1-1	-	TRBV6-2/TRBV6-3	CASSYIGGSTEAFF	TGTGCCAGCAGCTATATTGGGGGGAGCACTGAAGCTTTCTTT
many	TRBJ1-5	-	TRBV3-1	CASSQTGSIQPQHF	TGTGCCAGCAGCCAAACAGGGTCGATTCAGCCCCAGCATTTT
few	TRBJ2-1	TRBD2	TRBV2	CASSLAGSYNEQFF	TGTGCCAGCAGTCTAGCGGGCTCCTACAATGAGCAGTTCTTC
many	TRBJ1-2	-	TRBV30	CAWSRTDANYGYTF	TGTGCCTGGAGTAGGACAGACGCTAACTATGGCTACACCTTC
many	TRBJ2-7	-	TRBV28	CASSFRGEQYF	TGTGCCAGCAGTTTCCGCGGAGAGCAGTACTTC
many	TRBJ2-2	-	TRBV12-3/TRBV12-4	CASSPAVNRGTGELFF	TGTGCCAGCAGTCCCGCCGTAAACCGGGGGACCGGGGAGCTGTTTTTT
many	TRBJ1-3	-	TRBV7-9	CASSLLQGMGNTIYF	TGTGCCAGCAGCTTACTTCAGGGGATGGGAAACACCATATATTTT
many	TRBJ2-7	-	TRBV6-5	CASRRTGVFSYEQYF	TGTGCCAGCAGGCGAACAGGAGTTTTTTCCTACGAGCAGTACTTC
-	TRBJ1-6	-	TRBV6-5	CASSYSKLGNSPLHF	TGTGCCAGCAGTTACTCCAAATTGGGTAATTCACCCCTCCACTTT
many	TRBJ2-4	-	TRBV7-2	CASSLGIGAKNIQYF	TGTGCCAGCAGCTTAGGGATAGGGGCCAAAAACATTCAGTACTTC
-	TRBJ1-1	TRBD1	TRBV11-1	CASSLRSGGVGNTEAFF	TGTGCCAGCAGTTTGCGTTCAGGGGGCGTAGGGAATACTGAAGCTTTCTTT
many	TRBJ2-5	TRBD2	TRBV9	CASTRGGSGETQYF	TGTGCCAGCACCCGGGGCGGGAGTGGAGAGACCCAGTACTTC
-	TRBJ2-4	-	TRBV20-1	CSARDVESPAGNQNIKYF	TGCAGTGCTAGAGATGTTGAGAGCCCAGCGGGCAACCAAAACATTAAGTACTTC
few	TRBJ2-5	-	TRBV6-1	CATGDQRETQYF	TGTGCCACCGGGGATCAAAGGGAGACCCAGTACTTC
many	TRBJ2-7	TRBD2	TRBV28	CASSPRTSGSYEQYF	TGTGCCAGCAGTCCCCGGACTAGCGGGAGTTACGAGCAGTACTTC
-	TRBJ2-7	-	TRBV28	CASSVLSTGYEQYF	TGTGCCAGCAGTGTACTATCAACAGGTTACGAGCAGTACTTC
many	TRBJ1-1	-	TRBV28	CASSLSGLGTEAFF	TGTGCCAGCAGTTTATCAGGGTTGGGTACTGAAGCTTTCTTT
-	TRBJ2-7	TRBD2	TRBV25-1	CASSPTRLAGGLPYEQYF	TGTGCCAGCAGCCCTACCCGGTTAGCGGGAGGGCTTCCCTACGAGCAGTACTTC
many	TRBJ1-2	TRBD1	TRBV2	CASSETGKNGYTF	TGTGCCAGCAGTGAGACAGGGAAAAATGGCTACACCTTC
many	TRBJ1-2	-	TRBV20-1	CSASPGGRDSGYTF	TGCAGTGCTAGTCCGGGTGGGCGCGATTCCGGCTACACCTTC
many	TRBJ1-2	TRBD1	TRBV20-1	CSARTGSREGYTF	TGCAGTGCTAGGACAGGGTCGAGAGAAGGCTACACCTTC
many	TRBJ1-2	-	TRBV12-3/TRBV12-4	CASSLDGGGGAYGYTF	TGTGCCAGCAGTTTAGACGGGGGCGGGGGGGCTTATGGCTACACCTTC
-	TRBJ2-7	-	TRBV12-3/TRBV12-4	CASILGWDQYF	TGTGCCAGCATTTTAGGATGGGATCAGTACTTC
many	TRBJ1-5	TRBD1	TRBV6-1	CASSEAHRGLNQPQHF	TGTGCCAGCAGTGAAGCGCACAGGGGGCTCAATCAGCCCCAGCATTTT
-	TRBJ2-2	-	TRBV27	CASSLTENTGELFF	TGTGCCAGCAGTCTGACCGAGAACACCGGGGAGCTGTTTTTT
many	TRBJ2-7	-	TRBV11-1	CASRLGGLAPLDF	TGTGCCAGCAGGTTGGGGGGTTTAGCCCCCCTGGACTTC
many	TRBJ2-5	-	TRBV5-5	CASSSPEPKETQYF	TGTGCCAGCAGCTCTCCAGAGCCGAAAGAGACCCAGTACTTC
-	TRBJ2-7	-	TRBV25-1	CASRLRREQYF	TGTGCCAGCAGGTTGCGGAGGGAGCAGTACTTC
many	TRBJ1-5	-	TRBV4-1	CASSQDLFRQGDQPQHF	TGCGCCAGCAGCCAAGATCTTTTTAGGCAGGGAGATCAGCCCCAGCATTTT
-	TRBJ1-1	-	TRBV6-1	CASSDLKMNTEAFF	TGTGCCAGCAGTGACCTAAAAATGAACACTGAAGCTTTCTTT
many	TRBJ2-7	-	TRBV9	CASSVGGGLSYEQYF	TGTGCCAGCAGCGTAGGGGGGGGGCTGTCCTACGAGCAGTACTTC
-	TRBJ1-1	-	TRBV28	CASSSIGGLVTEAFF	TGTGCCAGCAGTAGCATCGGGGGGTTGGTCACTGAAGCTTTCTTT
-	TRBJ1-2	TRBD1	TRBV27	CASSPSDRDGYTF	TGTGCCAGCAGTCCAAGTGACAGGGACGGCTACACCTTC
-	TRBJ2-4	TRBD2	TRBV2	CASGPIGGINIQYF	TGTGCCAGTGGTCCAATCGGGGGGATAAACATTCAGTACTTC
-	TRBJ1-5	-	TRBV6-5	CASSYDSTFHQPQHF	TGTGCCAGCAGTTACGACAGTACGTTTCATCAGCCCCAGCATTTT
few	TRBJ2-2	-	TRBV29-1	CSVEGRYTGELFF	TGCAGCGTTGAAGGGCGTTACACCGGGGAGCTGTTTTTT
-	TRBJ2-7	-	TRBV19	CATQQESYEQYF	TGTGCCACCCAACAGGAGAGCTACGAGCAGTACTTC
-	TRBJ1-2	TRBD1	TRBV12-3/TRBV12-4	CASSSGTGKLPNYGYTF	TGTGCCAGCAGCTCCGGGACAGGGAAACTTCCTAACTATGGCTACACCTTC